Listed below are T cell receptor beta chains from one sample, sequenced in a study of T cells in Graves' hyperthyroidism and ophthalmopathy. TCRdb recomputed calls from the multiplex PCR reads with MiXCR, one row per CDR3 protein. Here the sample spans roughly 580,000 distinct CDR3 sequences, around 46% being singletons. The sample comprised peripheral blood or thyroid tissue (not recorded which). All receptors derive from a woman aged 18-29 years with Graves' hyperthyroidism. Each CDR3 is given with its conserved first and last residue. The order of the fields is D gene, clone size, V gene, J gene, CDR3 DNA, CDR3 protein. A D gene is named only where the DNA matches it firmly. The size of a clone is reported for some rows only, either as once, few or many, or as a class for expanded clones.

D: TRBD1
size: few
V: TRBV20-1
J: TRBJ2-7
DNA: TGCAGTGCTATCCAGGGGGATGGATCGTACGAGCAGTACTTC
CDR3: CSAIQGDGSYEQYF

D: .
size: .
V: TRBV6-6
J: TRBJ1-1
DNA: TGTGCCAGCACCCTATTATTGAACACTGAAGCTTTCTTT
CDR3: CASTLLLNTEAFF

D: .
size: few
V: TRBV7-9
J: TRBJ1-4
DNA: TGTGCCAGCAGCCCCGGACTGCTTGGCGAAAAACTGTTTTTT
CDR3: CASSPGLLGEKLFF

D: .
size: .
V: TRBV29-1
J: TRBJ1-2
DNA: TGCAGCCCTACGGCAGGGCACTATGGCTACACCTTC
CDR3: CSPTAGHYGYTF

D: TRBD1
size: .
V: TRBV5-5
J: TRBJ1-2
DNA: TGTGCCAGCAGCTTGGCCCCGGGACAGAGCTCTGGCTACACCTTC
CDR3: CASSLAPGQSSGYTF

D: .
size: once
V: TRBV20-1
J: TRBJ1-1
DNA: TGCAGTGTGGAGGGGCTCGGCACTGAAGCTTTCTTT
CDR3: CSVEGLGTEAFF

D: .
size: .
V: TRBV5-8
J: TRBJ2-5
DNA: TGTGCCAGCAGCCCCACAGGCCAGGTTCCCCAAGAGACCCAGTACTTC
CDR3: CASSPTGQVPQETQYF

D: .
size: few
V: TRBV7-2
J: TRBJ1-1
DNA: TGTACCAGCAGCCCTCTCACTGAAGCTTTCTTT
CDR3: CTSSPLTEAFF

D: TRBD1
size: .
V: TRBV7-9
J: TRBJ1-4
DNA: TGTGCCAGCAGCCCCCCAGGGACAGATGAAAAACTGTTTTTT
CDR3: CASSPPGTDEKLFF

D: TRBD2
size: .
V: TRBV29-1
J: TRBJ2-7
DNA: TGCAGCGCAAGAGCGGGACGCCTCTACGAGCAGTACTTC
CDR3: CSARAGRLYEQYF

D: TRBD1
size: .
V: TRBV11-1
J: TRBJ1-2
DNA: TGTGCCAGTAGGACAGGGGGCTACTATGGCTACACCTTC
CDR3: CASRTGGYYGYTF

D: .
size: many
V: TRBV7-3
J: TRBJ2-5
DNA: TGTGCCAGCAGCTTAACGGCTAGGGGCGCGGGGGAGACCCAGTACTTC
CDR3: CASSLTARGAGETQYF

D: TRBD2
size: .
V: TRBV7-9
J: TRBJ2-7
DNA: TGTGCCAGCAGCTCCCAAACCCAGCTAGCGGGATTCTACGAGCAGTACTTC
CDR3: CASSSQTQLAGFYEQYF

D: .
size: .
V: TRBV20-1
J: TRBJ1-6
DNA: TGCAGTGCCCATGGACTAGCGGGCAATTCACCCCTCCACTTT
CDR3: CSAHGLAGNSPLHF

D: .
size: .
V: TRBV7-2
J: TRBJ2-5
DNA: TGTGCCAGCAGCCCACCCCGCGGGACCCCAGAGGGGCTAGCGCAAGAGACCCAGTACTTC
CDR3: CASSPPRGTPEGLAQETQYF

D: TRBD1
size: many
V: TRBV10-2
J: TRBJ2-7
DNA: TGCGCCAGCAGTGGGGACAGTACGAGGCAGTACTTC
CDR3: CASSGDSTRQYF

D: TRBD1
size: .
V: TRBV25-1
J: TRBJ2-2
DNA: TGTGCCAGCAGCCTCCGGGACAGTGGCAAGATGGCGTACACCGGGGAGCTGTTTTTT
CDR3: CASSLRDSGKMAYTGELFF

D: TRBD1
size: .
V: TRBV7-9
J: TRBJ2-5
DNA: TGTGCCAGCAGCCGGGCCCGGGACAGGGGGCAAGAGACCCAGTACTTC
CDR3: CASSRARDRGQETQYF

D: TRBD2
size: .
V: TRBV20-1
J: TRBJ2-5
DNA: TGCAGTGCCAAACTAGCGGGCCCCGCGGAGACCCAGTACTTC
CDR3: CSAKLAGPAETQYF

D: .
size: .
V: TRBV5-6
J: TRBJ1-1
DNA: TGTGCCAGCAGCTTGGGGGGTAGGGGGAACCTGAACACTGAAGCTTTCTTT
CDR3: CASSLGGRGNLNTEAFF

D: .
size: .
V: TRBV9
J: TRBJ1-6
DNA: TGTGCCAGCAGCGTAGGAGGAGGGCAGGGATCACCCCTCCACTTT
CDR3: CASSVGGGQGSPLHF

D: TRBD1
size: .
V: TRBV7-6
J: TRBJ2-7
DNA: TGTGCCAGCTCACCACCGGGACAGGGGTTTCGGCAGTACTTC
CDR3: CASSPPGQGFRQYF

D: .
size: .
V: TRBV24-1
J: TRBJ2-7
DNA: TGTGCCACCAGTGATTCTTCAGGACGCTACGAGCAGTACTTC
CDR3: CATSDSSGRYEQYF

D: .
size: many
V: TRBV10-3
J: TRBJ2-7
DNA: TGTGCCATCAGTGAGACTAGAGACCGCGAGCAGTACTTC
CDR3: CAISETRDREQYF

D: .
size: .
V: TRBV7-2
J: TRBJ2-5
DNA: TGTGCCAGCAGCTTAGGTGGTAGCGGAGTGCAAGAGACCCAGTACTTC
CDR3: CASSLGGSGVQETQYF

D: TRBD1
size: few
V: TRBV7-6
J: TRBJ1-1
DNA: TGTGCCAGCAGCTTGGAAGACAGGGGCTCTAGCACTGAAGCTTTCTTT
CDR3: CASSLEDRGSSTEAFF

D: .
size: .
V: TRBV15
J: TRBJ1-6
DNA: TGTGCCACCAGCCCAGAGGCATCACCCCTCCACTTT
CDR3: CATSPEASPLHF

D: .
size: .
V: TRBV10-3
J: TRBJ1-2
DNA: TGTGCCATCAGGGACGGGGGGGACTTAGGCTACACCTTC
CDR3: CAIRDGGDLGYTF

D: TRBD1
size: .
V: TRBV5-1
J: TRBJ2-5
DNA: TGCGCCAGCAGCTTGGACAGGGGCTTGGAAGAGACCCAGTACTTC
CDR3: CASSLDRGLEETQYF

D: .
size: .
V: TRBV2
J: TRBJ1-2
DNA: TGTGCCAGTATGGGGCGGACTGCCGGCTACACCTTC
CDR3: CASMGRTAGYTF

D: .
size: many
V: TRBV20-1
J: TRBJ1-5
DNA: TGCAGTGCCCCCGCCGGAACTAGCAATCAGCCCCAGCATTTT
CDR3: CSAPAGTSNQPQHF

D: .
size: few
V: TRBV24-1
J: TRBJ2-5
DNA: TGTGCCACCAGATTGGGGGAGACCCAGTACTTC
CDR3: CATRLGETQYF

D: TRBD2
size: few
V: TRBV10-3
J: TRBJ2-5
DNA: TGTGCCAGCAGTCCGGGACTAGTGTCAGAGACCCAGTACTTC
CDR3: CASSPGLVSETQYF

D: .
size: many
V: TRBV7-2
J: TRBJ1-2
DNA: TGTGCCAGCAGTCCAGGGTATGGCTACACCTTC
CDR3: CASSPGYGYTF

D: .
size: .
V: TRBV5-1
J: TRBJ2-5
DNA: TGCGCCAGCAGCTTGTGGCGGAACTCGAACCATCAGCCCCAGTACTTC
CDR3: CASSLWRNSNHQPQYF

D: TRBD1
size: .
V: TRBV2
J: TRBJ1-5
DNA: TGTGCCAGCAGTGAATGGGGACAGGACTCGGGGCAGCCCCAGCATTTT
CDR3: CASSEWGQDSGQPQHF

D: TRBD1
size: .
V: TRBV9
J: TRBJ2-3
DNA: TGTGCCAGCAGCGTAGCGGGACAGGGTCCAGATACGCAGTATTTT
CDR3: CASSVAGQGPDTQYF

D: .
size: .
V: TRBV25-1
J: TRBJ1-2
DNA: TGTGCCAGCAGCCATCCGGGGGCGTTACTGTATGGCTACACCTTC
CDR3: CASSHPGALLYGYTF

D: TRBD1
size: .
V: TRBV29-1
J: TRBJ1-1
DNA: TGCAGCGCCGGACAGGGGAAGGAGACTGAAGCTTTCTTT
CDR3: CSAGQGKETEAFF

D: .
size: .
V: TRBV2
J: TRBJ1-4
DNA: TGTGCCGGCAGTGAATCTGGGGGTAATGAAAAACTGTTTTTT
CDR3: CAGSESGGNEKLFF

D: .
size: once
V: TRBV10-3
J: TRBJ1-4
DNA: TGTGCCATCACCAACGGACGGGTCGAAAAACTGTTTTTT
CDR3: CAITNGRVEKLFF